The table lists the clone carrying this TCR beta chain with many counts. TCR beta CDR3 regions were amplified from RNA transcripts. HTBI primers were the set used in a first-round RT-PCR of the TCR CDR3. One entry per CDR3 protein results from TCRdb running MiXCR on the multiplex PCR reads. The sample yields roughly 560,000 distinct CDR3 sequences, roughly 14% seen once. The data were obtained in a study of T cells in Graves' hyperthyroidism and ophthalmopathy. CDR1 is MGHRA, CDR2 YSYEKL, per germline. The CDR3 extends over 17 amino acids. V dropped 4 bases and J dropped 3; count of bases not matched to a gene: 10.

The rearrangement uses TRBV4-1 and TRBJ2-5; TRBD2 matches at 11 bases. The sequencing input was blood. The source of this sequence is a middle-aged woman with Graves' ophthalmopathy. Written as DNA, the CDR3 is TGCGCCAGCAGCCTACGACAAATGGGACTAGCGGAAGAGACCCAGTACTTC. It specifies CASSLRQMGLAEETQYF.